Sequencing of this TCR beta chain was carried out in a study of shared clonotypes between healthy human individuals. Study-wide context: Aged 18 to 49, the donors were two women and a few men. Study findings and constraints: A limitation of the genetic and exposure-history diversity represented arose from few donors.

The V gene lost 6 bases and the J gene lost 1 base, with 13 bases spanning the gap. CDR1 and CDR2 from the germline V gene are MNHNS and SASEGT. This CDR3 spans 14 amino acids. As for this clone: Antigen unknown. At the DNA level, this CDR3 is encoded by other sequences in the same sample as well.

Only Caucasian adults living in Nashville, Tennessee served as donors. Assay used: immunoSEQ multiplex PCR; TCRdb lists only in-frame clones, some missing. The table lists about 710,000 clones, approximately 73% of them singletons. The receptor was derived from a woman in her 30s in good health. The chain employs TRBV6-1 and TRBJ2-7; maybe TRBD1 (6 bases). Specimen: memory CD4+ T cells sorted from blood. Subset given: CD45RA-negative fraction. The DNA for the CDR3 is TGTGCCAGCAGCAGGCCTGGACAGTCCTACGAGCAGTACTTC. Amino acid sequence: CASSRPGQSYEQYF.